This T cell receptor (beta chain) was captured in a study of blood T cell repertoires in COVID-19. Original processing notes: Reference gene primer amplification in the assay estimated nucleated cell counts. Sequencing used immunoSEQ multiplex PCR; TCRdb keeps in-frame clones, though not all of them. Clone size and V and J calls were adopted from that table, with D and trimming inferred from the DNA. In the table there are around 260,000 clones, roughly 80% of which are singletons. This CDR3 has 13 residues. Germline V gives CDR1 LNHDA, CDR2 SQIVND (reference sequence). Trimming took off 5 bases at V and 8 bases at J, with 10 bases between the two ends. Categorization into cohorts depended on clinical history that participants reported.

Source material: PBMCs or T cells enriched from blood (not recorded which). The TCR originated in a man younger than 40 with acute COVID-19. The rearrangement uses TRBV19 and TRBJ1-6; D unclear. The CDR3 DNA reads TGTGCCAGTAGTGGGGAGGGAGATTCACCCCTCCACTTT. It translates to CASSGEGDSPLHF.